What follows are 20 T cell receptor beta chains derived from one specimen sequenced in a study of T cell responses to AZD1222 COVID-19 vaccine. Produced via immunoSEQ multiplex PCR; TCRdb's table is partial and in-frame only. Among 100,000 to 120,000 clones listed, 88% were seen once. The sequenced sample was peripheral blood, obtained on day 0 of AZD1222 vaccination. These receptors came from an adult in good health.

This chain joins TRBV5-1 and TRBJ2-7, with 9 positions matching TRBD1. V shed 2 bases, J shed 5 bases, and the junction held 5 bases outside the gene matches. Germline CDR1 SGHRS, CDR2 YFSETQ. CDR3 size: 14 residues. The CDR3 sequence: CASSFGTGTDEQYF. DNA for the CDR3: TGCGCCAGCAGCTTTGGGACAGGGACCGACGAGCAGTACTTC. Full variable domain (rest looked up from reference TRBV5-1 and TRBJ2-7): KAGVTQTPRYLIKTRGQQVTLSCSPISGHRSVSWYQQTPGQGLQFLFEYFSETQRNKGNFPGRFSGRQFSNSRSEMNVSTLELGDSALYLCASSFGTGTDEQYFGPGTRLTVT.

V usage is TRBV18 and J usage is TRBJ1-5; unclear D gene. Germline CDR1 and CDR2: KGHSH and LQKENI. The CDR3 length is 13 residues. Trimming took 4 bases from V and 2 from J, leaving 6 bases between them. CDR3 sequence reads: CASSRGRNQPQHF. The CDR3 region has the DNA TGTGCCAGCTCACGTGGCCGCAATCAGCCCCAGCATTTT.

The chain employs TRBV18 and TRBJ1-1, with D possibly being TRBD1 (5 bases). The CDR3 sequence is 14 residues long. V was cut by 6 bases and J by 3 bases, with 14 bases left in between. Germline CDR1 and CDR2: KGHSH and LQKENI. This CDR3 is CASSRQSGDTEAFF. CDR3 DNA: TGTGCCAGCTCCCGCCAGTCGGGGGACACTGAAGCTTTCTTT.

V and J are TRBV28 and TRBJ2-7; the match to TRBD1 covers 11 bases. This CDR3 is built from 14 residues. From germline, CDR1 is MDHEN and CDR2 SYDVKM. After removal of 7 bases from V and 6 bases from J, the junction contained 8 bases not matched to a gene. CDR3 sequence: CASIPSGTGGEQYF. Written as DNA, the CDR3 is TGTGCCAGCATTCCTTCCGGGACAGGGGGCGAGCAGTACTTC.

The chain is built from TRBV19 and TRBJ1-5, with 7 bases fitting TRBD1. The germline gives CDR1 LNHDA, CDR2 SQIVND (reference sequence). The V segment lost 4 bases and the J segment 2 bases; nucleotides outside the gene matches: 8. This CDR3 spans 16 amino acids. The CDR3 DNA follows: TGTGCCAGTAGTAAGGGAACAGGGGTTGGCAATCAGCCCCAGCATTTT. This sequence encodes CASSKGTGVGNQPQHF.

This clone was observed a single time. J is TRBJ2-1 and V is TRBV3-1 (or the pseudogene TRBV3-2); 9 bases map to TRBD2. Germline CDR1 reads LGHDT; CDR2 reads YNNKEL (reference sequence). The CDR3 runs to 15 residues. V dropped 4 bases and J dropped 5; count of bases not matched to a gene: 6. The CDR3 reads CASSLAGGANNEQFF. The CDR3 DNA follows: TGTGCCAGCAGCCTCGCGGGAGGGGCGAACAATGAGCAGTTCTTC.

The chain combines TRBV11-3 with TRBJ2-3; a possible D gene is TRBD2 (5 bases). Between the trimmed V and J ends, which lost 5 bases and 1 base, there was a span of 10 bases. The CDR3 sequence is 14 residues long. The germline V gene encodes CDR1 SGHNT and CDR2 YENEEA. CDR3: CASSRTGGTDTQYF. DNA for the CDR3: TGTGCCAGCAGCCGCACCGGGGGCACAGATACGCAGTATTTT.

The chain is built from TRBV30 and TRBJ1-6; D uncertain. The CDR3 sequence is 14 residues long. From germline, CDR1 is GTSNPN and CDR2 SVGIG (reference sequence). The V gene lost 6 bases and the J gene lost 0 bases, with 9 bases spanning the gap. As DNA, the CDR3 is TGTGCCTGCACCAGAAGCTCCTATAATTCACCCCTCCACTTT. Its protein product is CACTRSSYNSPLHF. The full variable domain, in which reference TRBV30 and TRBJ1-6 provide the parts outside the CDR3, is SQTIHQWPATLVQPVGSPLSLECTVEGTSNPNLYWYRQAAGRGLQLLFYSVGIGQISSEVPQNLSASRPQDRQFILSSKKLLLSDSGFYLCACTRSSYNSPLHFGNGTRLTVT.

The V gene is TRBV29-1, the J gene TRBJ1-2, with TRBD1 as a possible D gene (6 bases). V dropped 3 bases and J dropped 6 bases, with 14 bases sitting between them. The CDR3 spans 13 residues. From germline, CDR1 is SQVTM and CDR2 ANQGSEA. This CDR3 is CSVDGGDGDGYTF. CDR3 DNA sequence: TGCAGCGTTGACGGGGGCGATGGGGATGGCTACACCTTC.

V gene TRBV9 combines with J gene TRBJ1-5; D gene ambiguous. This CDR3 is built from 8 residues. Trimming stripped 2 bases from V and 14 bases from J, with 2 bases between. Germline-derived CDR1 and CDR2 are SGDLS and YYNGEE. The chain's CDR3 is CASSVEHF. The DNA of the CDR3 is TGTGCCAGCAGCGTTGAGCATTTT. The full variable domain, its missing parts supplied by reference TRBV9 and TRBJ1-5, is DSGVTQTPKHLITATGQRVTLRCSPRSGDLSVYWYQQSLDQGLQFLIQYYNGEERAKGNILERFSAQQFPDLHSELNLSSLELGDSALYFCASSVEHFGDGTRLSIL.

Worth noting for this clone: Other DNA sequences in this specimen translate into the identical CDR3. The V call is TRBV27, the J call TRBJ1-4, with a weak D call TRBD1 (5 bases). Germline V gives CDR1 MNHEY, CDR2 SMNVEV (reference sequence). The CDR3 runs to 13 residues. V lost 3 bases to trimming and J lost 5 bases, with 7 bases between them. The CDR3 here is CASSFGGNEKLFF. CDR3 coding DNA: TGTGCCAGCAGTTTTGGGGGGAATGAAAAACTGTTTTTT.

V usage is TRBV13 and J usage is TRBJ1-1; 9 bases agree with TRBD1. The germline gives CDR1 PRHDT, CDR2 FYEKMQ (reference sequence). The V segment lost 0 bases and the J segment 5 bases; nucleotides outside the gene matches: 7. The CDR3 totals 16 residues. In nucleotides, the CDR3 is TGTGCCAGCAGCTTAGGCCAGGGACAGGGAAGGACTGAAGCTTTCTTT. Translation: CASSLGQGQGRTEAFF.

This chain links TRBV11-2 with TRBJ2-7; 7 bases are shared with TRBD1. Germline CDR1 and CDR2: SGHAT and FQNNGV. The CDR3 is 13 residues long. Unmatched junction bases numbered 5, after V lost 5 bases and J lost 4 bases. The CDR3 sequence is CASSRDREYEQYF. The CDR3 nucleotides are TGTGCCAGCAGCCGCGACAGGGAATACGAGCAGTACTTC.

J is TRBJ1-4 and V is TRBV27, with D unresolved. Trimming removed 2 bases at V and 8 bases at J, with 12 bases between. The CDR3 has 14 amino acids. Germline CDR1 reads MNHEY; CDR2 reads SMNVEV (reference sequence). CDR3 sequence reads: CASSLGPLGEKLFF. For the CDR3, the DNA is TGTGCCAGCAGTTTAGGGCCCCTGGGGGAAAAACTGTTTTTT.

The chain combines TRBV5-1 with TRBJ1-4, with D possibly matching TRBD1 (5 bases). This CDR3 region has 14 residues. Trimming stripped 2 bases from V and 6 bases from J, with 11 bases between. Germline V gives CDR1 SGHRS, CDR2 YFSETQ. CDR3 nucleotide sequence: TGCGCCAGCAGCTTAGACGAGGGGTATGAAAAACTGTTTTTT. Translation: CASSLDEGYEKLFF.

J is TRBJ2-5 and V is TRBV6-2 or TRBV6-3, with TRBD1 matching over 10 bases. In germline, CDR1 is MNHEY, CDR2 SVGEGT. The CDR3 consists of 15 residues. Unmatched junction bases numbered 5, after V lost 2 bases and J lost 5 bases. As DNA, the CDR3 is TGTGCCAGCAGTTACGGGGGACAGGGGTGGGAGACCCAGTACTTC. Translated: CASSYGGQGWETQYF.

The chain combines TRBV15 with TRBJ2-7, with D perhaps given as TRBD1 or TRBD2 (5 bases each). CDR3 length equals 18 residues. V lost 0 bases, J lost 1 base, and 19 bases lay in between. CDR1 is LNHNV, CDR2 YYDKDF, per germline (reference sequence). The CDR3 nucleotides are TGTGCCACCAGCAGAGATCGAACCTCAGGGACGAGGTCCTACGAGCAGTACTTC. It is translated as CATSRDRTSGTRSYEQYF. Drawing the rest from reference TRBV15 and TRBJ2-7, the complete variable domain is DAMVIQNPRYQVTQFGKPVTLSCSQTLNHNVMYWYQQKSSQAPKLLFHYYDKDFNNEADTPDNFQSRRPNTSFCFLDIRSPGLGDTAMYLCATSRDRTSGTRSYEQYFGPGTRLTVT.

This chain's CDR3 is CASSLGGTGPTEAFF. DNA of the CDR3: TGTGCCAGCAGCTTGGGCGGGACAGGGCCCACTGAAGCTTTCTTT. The chain recombines TRBV5-4 with TRBJ1-1, with 9 bases lining up with TRBD1. J was trimmed by 4 bases and V by 0 bases; bases with no gene match: 4. The CDR3 runs 15 residues. Germline V CDR1 and CDR2: SGHNT, YYREEE (reference sequence).

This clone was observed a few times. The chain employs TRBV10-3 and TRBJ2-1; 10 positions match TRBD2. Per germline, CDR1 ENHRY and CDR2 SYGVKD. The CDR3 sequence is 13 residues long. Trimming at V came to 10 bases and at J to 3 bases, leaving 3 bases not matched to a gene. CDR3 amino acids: CATTSGNYNEQFF. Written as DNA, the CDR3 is TGTGCCACCACTAGCGGGAACTACAATGAGCAGTTCTTC.

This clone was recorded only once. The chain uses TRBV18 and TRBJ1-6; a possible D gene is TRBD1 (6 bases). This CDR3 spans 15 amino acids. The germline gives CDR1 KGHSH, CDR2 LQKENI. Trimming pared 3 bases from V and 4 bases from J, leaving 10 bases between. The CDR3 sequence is CASSPPGTYNSPLHF. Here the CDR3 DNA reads TGTGCCAGCTCACCCCCCGGGACATATAATTCACCCCTCCACTTT.